These 20 T cell receptor beta chains share one sample of origin, sequenced in a study of blood T cell repertoires in COVID-19. Measured with immunoSEQ multiplex PCR; TCRdb has only the in-frame clones, and not every one. The sample consists of 200,000 to 250,000 clones, roughly 84% of them appearing once. The source material was peripheral blood. The receptors originated from a woman in her 40s who had recovered from COVID-19.

This sequence joins TRBV6-2 or TRBV6-3 and TRBJ2-3, with 7 bases that match TRBD2. This CDR3 is built from 15 residues. The germline gives CDR1 MNHEY, CDR2 SVGEGT. The V gene end was trimmed by 6 bases and the J gene end by 5 bases; junction bases not matched to a gene: 11. Here the CDR3 DNA reads TGTGCCAGCAGACCTAGCGGAACCATGGGAGATACGCAGTATTTT. It specifies CASRPSGTMGDTQYF.

This chain uses TRBV4-3 with TRBJ1-2; 8 nucleotides align to TRBD1. From germline, CDR1 is LGHNA and CDR2 YSLEER. This CDR3 has 15 amino acids. The V gene end was trimmed by 2 bases and the J gene end by 7 bases; junction bases not matched to a gene: 9. CDR3 sequence: CASSQPGQASGGYTF. The CDR3 DNA follows: TGCGCCAGCAGCCAACCGGGACAGGCCTCCGGTGGCTACACCTTC.

The rearrangement joins TRBV6-5 to TRBJ2-3; maybe TRBD2 (5 bases). Trimming stripped 2 bases from V and 11 bases from J, with 11 bases between. The CDR3 is 12 residues long. CDR1 is MNHEY, CDR2 SVGAGI, per germline. The CDR3, as DNA: TGTGCCAGCAGTTACGCGGGTTTTGGGCAGTATTTT. Translation gives CASSYAGFGQYF.

In the case of this clone: This specimen includes other DNA sequences encoding the same CDR3. V and J are TRBV30 and TRBJ1-2; D remains unclear. The CDR3 totals 12 residues. V was trimmed by 0 bases and J by 5 bases, leaving 7 bases between them. Germline V gene sequence: CDR1 GTSNPN, CDR2 SVGIG (reference sequence). CDR3 loop: CAWSVGQYGYTF. CDR3 in DNA: TGTGCCTGGAGTGTTGGCCAGTATGGCTACACCTTC. Full variable domain (remainder filled in from reference TRBV30 and TRBJ1-2): SQTIHQWPATLVQPVGSPLSLECTVEGTSNPNLYWYRQAAGRGLQLLFYSVGIGQISSEVPQNLSASRPQDRQFILSSKKLLLSDSGFYLCAWSVGQYGYTFGSGTRLTVV.

The chain links TRBV9 to TRBJ2-1; D might be TRBD1 (6 bases). The CDR3 is 13 residues long. Germline CDR1 is SGDLS and CDR2 is YYNGEE. Trimming pared 0 bases from V and 5 bases from J, leaving 6 bases between. Written as DNA, the CDR3 is TGTGCCAGCAGCGTAGACAGGGACAATGAGCAGTTCTTC. Translating gives CASSVDRDNEQFF.

V and J are TRBV19 and TRBJ1-5; D is unresolved. V gave up 2 bases and J gave up 3 bases, with 5 bases separating them. Germline V gene sequence: CDR1 LNHDA, CDR2 SQIVND (reference sequence). CDR3 size: 13 residues. The CDR3 DNA follows: TGTGCCAGTAGTATATCCCTCAATCAGCCCCAGCATTTT. Its protein is CASSISLNQPQHF.

The rearrangement uses TRBV2 and TRBJ1-6; 8 nucleotides agree with TRBD1. J was trimmed by 6 bases and V by 8 bases; bases with no gene match: 9. The germline V gene encodes CDR1 SNHLY and CDR2 FYNNEI. The CDR3 loop spans 15 amino acids. The CDR3 nucleotides read TGTGCCAGCCGAACAGGGGGAACCTTTAATTCACCCCTCCACTTT. Its translation is CASRTGGTFNSPLHF.

The J gene is TRBJ1-1, the V gene TRBV19, with TRBD1 identical over 10 bases. This CDR3 has 12 amino acids. V was pared by 3 bases and J by 10 bases, with 2 bases of the junction left unmatched. In germline, CDR1 is LNHDA, CDR2 SQIVND (reference sequence). The CDR3 is CASSIGDRGAFF. As DNA, the CDR3 is TGTGCCAGTAGTATCGGGGACAGGGGAGCTTTCTTT.

The chain joins TRBV3-1 (or the pseudogene TRBV3-2) to TRBJ1-5; 7 bases are shared with TRBD1. Germline lookup yields CDR1 LGHDT and CDR2 YNNKEL (reference sequence). Germline trimming cut 6 bases from V and 3 bases from J; bases unmatched to any gene: 8. This CDR3 is 15 amino acids long. Written as DNA, the CDR3 is TGTGCCAGCAGTCTTACAGGGGTCCTCAATCAGCCCCAGCATTTT. Amino acid sequence: CASSLTGVLNQPQHF.

CDR3 nucleotide sequence: TGTGCCAGCAGAGCGGGGGGTCTTCAAGAGACCCAGTACTTC. Residues: CASRAGGLQETQYF. The chain couples TRBV5-4 to TRBJ2-5; 9 nucleotides align to TRBD2. There are 14 residues in the CDR3. The V gene end was trimmed by 5 bases and the J gene end by 2 bases; junction bases not matched to a gene: 4. Germline CDR1 and CDR2: SGHNT and YYREEE (reference sequence).

This chain connects TRBV18 to TRBJ2-7, with a tentative D call TRBD1 (6 bases). The V gene's germline CDR1 is KGHSH and CDR2 LQKENI. V was shortened by 6 bases and J by 3 bases, with 12 bases between the two germline ends. This CDR3 comprises 13 residues. The CDR3 nucleotides read TGTGCCAGCTCGCAGGGGTTGGGCTACGAGCAGTACTTC. Translated: CASSQGLGYEQYF.

This clone was seen just once. The V and J genes are TRBV6-5 and TRBJ1-2, with D perhaps TRBD1 (6 bases). The CDR3 spans 15 residues. CDR1 and CDR2 (germline): MNHEY, SVGAGI. Trimming removed 0 bases at V and 3 bases at J, with 11 bases between. The CDR3 is CASSYSTGVDYGYTF. In DNA, the CDR3 is TGTGCCAGCAGTTACTCGACAGGAGTTGACTATGGCTACACCTTC.

This clone was counted only a few times. The chain has TRBV11-3 and TRBJ1-1; D is possibly TRBD1 (6 bases). Trimming took 5 bases from V and 0 from J, leaving 16 bases between them. Germline CDR1 is SGHNT and CDR2 is YENEEA. This CDR3 spans 16 amino acids. The CDR3 coding sequence is TGTGCCAGCAGCCCGCAGGGTCAGGGGCTGAACACTGAAGCTTTCTTT. It codes for CASSPQGQGLNTEAFF.

The chain uses TRBV30 and TRBJ1-1; tentative D call: TRBD1 (5 bases). The CDR3 covers 15 residues. Trimming stripped 8 bases from V and 0 bases from J, with 19 bases between. Germline-derived CDR1 and CDR2 are GTSNPN and SVGIG (reference sequence). The CDR3 region has the DNA TGTGCCGGGACCTTGGGGGGAGGCATGAACACTGAAGCTTTCTTT. This gives the protein CAGTLGGGMNTEAFF.

As for this clone: A junction end diverges from the germline sequence, so it may reflect a read error. V and J are TRBV7-7 and TRBJ2-1; 9 bases agree with TRBD1. Germline assignment: CDR1 SSHAT and CDR2 FNYEAQ (reference sequence). The CDR3 has 15 amino acids. The CDR3 spells CASSPDRGVYNEQFF. The CDR3 DNA follows: TGTGCTAGCAGCCCTGACAGGGGGGTTTACAATGAGCAGTTCTTC.

As for this clone: Compared with germline, one end of the junction differs, possibly owing to a read error. The chain joins TRBV6-1 to TRBJ2-1; 9 bases map to TRBD1. Germline V gene sequence: CDR1 MNHNS, CDR2 SASEGT. The CDR3 totals 18 residues. DNA of the CDR3: TGTGCCAGCAGTAAAGCCGGGACAGGGTTTCGGTCCTACAATGAGCAGTTCTTC. It translates to CASSKAGTGFRSYNEQFF.

The chain joins TRBV7-6 to TRBJ1-5; D ambiguous. The CDR3 totals 15 residues. Per the germline V gene, CDR1 is SGHVS and CDR2 is FNYEAQ. V was pared by 1 base and J by 6 bases, with 13 bases between. CDR3 DNA: TGTGCCAGCAGCTTAGGGGGAGGGAACGCTCAGCCCCAGCATTTT. Protein product: CASSLGGGNAQPQHF.

CDR3 sequence reads: CASSLSWVGQETDTQYF. In DNA, the CDR3 is TGTGCCAGCAGCTTGTCGTGGGTGGGACAGGAGACAGATACGCAGTATTTT. The chain employs TRBV5-4 and TRBJ2-3; 8 nucleotides line up with TRBD1. The germline gives CDR1 SGHNT, CDR2 YYREEE (reference sequence). The CDR3 has 17 residues. The trim removed 1 base at V and 3 bases at J, leaving 10 bases unmatched.

In nucleotides, the CDR3 is TGTGCCAGTAGTACAGGACGGGACAGTTGGTATAGCAATCAGCCCCAGCATTTT. Translating gives CASSTGRDSWYSNQPQHF. This chain connects TRBV19 to TRBJ1-5; 7 bases align to TRBD1. J lost 0 bases, V lost 4 bases, and 12 bases had no gene match. CDR3 length: 18 residues. The germline gives CDR1 LNHDA, CDR2 SQIVND (reference sequence).

The chain combines TRBV3-1 (or the pseudogene TRBV3-2) with TRBJ2-7; D might be TRBD1 (5 bases). The V and J ends lost 3 bases and 4 bases respectively, with 13 bases between them. Germline V CDR1 and CDR2: LGHDT, YNNKEL (reference sequence). The CDR3 has 14 amino acids. The CDR3 DNA sequence: TGTGCCAGCAGCCATATCAGTAAGGGGTACGAGCAGTACTTC. As protein: CASSHISKGYEQYF.